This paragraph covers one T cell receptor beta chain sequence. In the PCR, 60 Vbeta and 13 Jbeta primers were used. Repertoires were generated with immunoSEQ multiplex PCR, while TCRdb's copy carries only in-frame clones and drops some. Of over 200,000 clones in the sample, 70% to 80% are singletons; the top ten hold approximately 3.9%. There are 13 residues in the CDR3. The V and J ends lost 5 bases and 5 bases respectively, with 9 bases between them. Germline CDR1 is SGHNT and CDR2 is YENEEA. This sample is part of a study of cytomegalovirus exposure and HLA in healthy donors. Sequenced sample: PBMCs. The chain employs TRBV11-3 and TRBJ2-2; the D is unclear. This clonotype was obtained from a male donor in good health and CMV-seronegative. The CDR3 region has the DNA TGTGCCAGCAGCAACACAGTGACCGGGGAGCTGTTTTTT. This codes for CASSNTVTGELFF.